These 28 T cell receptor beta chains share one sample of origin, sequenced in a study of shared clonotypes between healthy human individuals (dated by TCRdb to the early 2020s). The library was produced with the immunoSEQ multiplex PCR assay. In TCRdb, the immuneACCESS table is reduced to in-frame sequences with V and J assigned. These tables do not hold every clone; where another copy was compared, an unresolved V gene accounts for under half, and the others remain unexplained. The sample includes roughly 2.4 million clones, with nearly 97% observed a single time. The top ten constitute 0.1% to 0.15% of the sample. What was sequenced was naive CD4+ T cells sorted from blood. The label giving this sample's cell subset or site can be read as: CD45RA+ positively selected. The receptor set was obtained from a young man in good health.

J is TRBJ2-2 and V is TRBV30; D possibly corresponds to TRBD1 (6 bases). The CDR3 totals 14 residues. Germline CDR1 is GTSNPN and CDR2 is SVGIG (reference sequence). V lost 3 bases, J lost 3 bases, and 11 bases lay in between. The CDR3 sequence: CAWRAGTYTGELFF. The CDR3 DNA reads TGTGCCTGGAGAGCCGGGACATACACCGGGGAGCTGTTTTTT.

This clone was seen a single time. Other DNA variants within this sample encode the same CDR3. CDR3 nucleotide sequence: TGTGCCAGCAGCTTGGGGCAGGCATCTGGAAACACCATATATTTT. Amino acid sequence: CASSLGQASGNTIYF. V gene TRBV5-4 combines with J gene TRBJ1-3; D call uncertain. The CDR3 runs to 15 residues. The germline V and J ends were trimmed by 0 bases and 1 base, with 8 bases remaining between them. Germline V gene data show CDR1 as SGHNT and CDR2 as YYREEE (reference sequence).

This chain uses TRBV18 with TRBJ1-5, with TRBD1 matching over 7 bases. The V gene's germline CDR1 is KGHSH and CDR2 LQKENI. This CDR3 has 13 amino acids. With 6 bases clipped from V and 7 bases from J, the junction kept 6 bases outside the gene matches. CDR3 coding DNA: TGTGCCAGCTCGACAGGGATAGGCCAGCCCCAGCATTTT. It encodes CASSTGIGQPQHF. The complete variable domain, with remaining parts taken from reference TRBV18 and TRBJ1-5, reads NAGVMQNPRHLVRRRGQEARLRCSPMKGHSHVYWYRQLPEEGLKFMVYLQKENIIDESGMPKERFSAEFPKEGPSILRIQQVVRGDSAAYFCASSTGIGQPQHFGDGTRLSIL.

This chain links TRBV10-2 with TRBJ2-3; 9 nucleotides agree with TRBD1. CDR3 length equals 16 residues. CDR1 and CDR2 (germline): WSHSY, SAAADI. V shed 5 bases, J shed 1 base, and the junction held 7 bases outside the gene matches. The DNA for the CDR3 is TGCGCCAGCAGTACACTGGACAGGGGTGGCACAGATACGCAGTATTTT. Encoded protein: CASSTLDRGGTDTQYF.

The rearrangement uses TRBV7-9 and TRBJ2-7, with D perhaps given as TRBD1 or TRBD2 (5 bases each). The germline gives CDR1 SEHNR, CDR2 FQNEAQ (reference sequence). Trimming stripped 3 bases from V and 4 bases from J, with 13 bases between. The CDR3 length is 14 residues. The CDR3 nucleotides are TGTGCCAGCAGCTTCCCGGGACCCTCGTACGAGCAGTACTTC. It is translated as CASSFPGPSYEQYF. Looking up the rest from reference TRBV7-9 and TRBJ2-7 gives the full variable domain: DTGVSQNPRHKITKRGQNVTFRCDPISEHNRLYWYRQTLGQGPEFLTYFQNEAQLEKSRLLSDRFSAERPKGSFSTLEIQRTEQGDSAMYLCASSFPGPSYEQYFGPGTRLTVT.

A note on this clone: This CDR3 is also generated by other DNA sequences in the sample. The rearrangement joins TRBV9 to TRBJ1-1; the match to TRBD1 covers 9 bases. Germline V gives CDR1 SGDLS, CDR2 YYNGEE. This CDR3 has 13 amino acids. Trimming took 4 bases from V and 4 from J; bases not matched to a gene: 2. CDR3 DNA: TGTGCCAGCAGCCCGACAGGGGGCACTGAAGCTTTCTTT. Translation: CASSPTGGTEAFF.

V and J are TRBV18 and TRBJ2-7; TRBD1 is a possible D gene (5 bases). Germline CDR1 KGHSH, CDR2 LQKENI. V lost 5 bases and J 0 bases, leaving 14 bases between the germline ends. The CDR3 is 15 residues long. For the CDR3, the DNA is TGTGCCAGCTCAGCTGCTAGACAGATCTCCTACGAGCAGTACTTC. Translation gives CASSAARQISYEQYF.

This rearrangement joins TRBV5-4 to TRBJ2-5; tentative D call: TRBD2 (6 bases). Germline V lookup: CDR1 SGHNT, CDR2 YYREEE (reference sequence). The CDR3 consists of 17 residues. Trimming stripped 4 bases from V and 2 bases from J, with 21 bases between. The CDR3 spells CASSRGVGGDRQETQYF. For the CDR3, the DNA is TGTGCCAGCAGCCGCGGGGTAGGCGGGGATCGTCAAGAGACCCAGTACTTC. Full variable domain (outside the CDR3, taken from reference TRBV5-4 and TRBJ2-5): ETGVTQSPTHLIKTRGQQVTLRCSSQSGHNTVSWYQQALGQGPQFIFQYYREEENGRGNFPPRFSGLQFPNYSSELNVNALELDDSALYLCASSRGVGGDRQETQYFGPGTRLLVL.

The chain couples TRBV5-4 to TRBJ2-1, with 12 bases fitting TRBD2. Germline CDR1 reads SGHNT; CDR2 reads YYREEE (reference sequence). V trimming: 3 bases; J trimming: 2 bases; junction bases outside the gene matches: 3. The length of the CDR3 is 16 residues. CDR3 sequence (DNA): TGTGCCAGCAGCTACGGACTAGCGGGAACCTACAATGAGCAGTTCTTC. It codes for CASSYGLAGTYNEQFF.

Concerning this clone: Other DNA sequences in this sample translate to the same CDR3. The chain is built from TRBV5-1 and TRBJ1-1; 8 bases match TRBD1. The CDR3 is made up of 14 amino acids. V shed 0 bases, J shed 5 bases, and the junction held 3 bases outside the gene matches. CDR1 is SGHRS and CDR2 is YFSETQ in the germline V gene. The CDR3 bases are TGCGCCAGCAGCTTGGAGCAGGGGGCGACTGAAGCTTTCTTT. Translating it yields CASSLEQGATEAFF.

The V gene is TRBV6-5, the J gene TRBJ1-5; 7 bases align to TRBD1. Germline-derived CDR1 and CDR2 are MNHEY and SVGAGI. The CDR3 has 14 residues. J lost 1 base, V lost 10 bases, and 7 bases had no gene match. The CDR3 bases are TGTGCCACAAGCAGGGGGTTCAGCAATCAGCCCCAGCATTTT. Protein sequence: CATSRGFSNQPQHF.

The CDR3, as DNA: TGTGCCAGCAGCTTAGCGCTAGGCTACGAGCAGTACTTC. Residues: CASSLALGYEQYF. V is TRBV7-8 and J is TRBJ2-7, with D unresolved. CDR1 SGHVS and CDR2 FQNEAQ come from the germline V gene. CDR3 length: 13 amino acids. V was pared by 0 bases and J by 3 bases, with 6 bases between. Using reference TRBV7-8 and TRBJ2-7 for the parts outside the CDR3, the full variable domain is GAGVSQSPRYKVAKRGQDVALRCDPISGHVSLFWYQQALGQGPEFLTYFQNEAQLDKSGLPSDRFFAERPEGSVSTLKIQRTQQEDSAVYLCASSLALGYEQYFGPGTRLTVT.

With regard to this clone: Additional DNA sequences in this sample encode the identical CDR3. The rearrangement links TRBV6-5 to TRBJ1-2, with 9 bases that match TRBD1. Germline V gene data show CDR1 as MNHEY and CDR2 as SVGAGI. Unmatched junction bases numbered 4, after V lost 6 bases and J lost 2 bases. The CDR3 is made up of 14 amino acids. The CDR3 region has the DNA TGTGCCAGCAGATCGGGACAGGGAAACTATGGCTACACCTTC. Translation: CASRSGQGNYGYTF.

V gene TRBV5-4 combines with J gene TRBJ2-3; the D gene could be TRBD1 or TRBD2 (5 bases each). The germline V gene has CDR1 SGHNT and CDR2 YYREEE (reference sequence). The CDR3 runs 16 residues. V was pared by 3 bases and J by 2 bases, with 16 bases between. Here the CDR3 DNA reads TGTGCCAGCAGCTATGAACCGGGACGTTACACAGATACGCAGTATTTT. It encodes CASSYEPGRYTDTQYF.

CDR3 sequence: CASSRGQIYGYTF. The CDR3 DNA reads as TGTGCCAGCAGCCGGGGACAGATCTATGGCTACACCTTC. This chain connects TRBV5-6 to TRBJ1-2, with 7 nucleotides matching TRBD1. Trimming cost V 4 bases and J 4 bases; bases outside gene matches: 4. Germline V CDR1 and CDR2: SGHDT, YYEEEE. CDR3 length: 13 amino acids.

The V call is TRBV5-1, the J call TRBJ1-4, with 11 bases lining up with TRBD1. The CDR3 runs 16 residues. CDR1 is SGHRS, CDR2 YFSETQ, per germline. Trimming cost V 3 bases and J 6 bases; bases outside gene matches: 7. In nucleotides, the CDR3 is TGCGCCAGCAGCTGGCGGACAGGGGGCGAGGATGAAAAACTGTTTTTT. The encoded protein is CASSWRTGGEDEKLFF. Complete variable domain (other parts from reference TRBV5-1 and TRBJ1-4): KAGVTQTPRYLIKTRGQQVTLSCSPISGHRSVSWYQQTPGQGLQFLFEYFSETQRNKGNFPGRFSGRQFSNSRSEMNVSTLELGDSALYLCASSWRTGGEDEKLFFGSGTQLSVL.

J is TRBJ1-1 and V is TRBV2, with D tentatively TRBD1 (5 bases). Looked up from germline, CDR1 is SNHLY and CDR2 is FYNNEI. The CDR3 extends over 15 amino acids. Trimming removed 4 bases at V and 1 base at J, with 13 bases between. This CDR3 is CASSGRQLSNTEAFF. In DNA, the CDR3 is TGTGCCAGCAGTGGACGACAGCTTTCGAACACTGAAGCTTTCTTT.

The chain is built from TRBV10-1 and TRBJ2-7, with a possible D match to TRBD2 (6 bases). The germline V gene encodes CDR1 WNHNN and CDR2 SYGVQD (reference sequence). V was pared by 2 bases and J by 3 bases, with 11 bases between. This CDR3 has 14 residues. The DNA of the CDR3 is TGCGCCAGCAGTGAGGGGCTAGCGAGCTACGAGCAGTACTTC. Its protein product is CASSEGLASYEQYF.

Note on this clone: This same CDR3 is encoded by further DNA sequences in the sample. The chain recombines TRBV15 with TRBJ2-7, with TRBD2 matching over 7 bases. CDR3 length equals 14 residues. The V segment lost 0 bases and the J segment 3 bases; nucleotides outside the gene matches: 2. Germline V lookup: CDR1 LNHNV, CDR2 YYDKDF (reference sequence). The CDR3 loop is CATSREASGYEQYF. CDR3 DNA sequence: TGTGCCACCAGCAGAGAGGCTAGCGGCTACGAGCAGTACTTC.

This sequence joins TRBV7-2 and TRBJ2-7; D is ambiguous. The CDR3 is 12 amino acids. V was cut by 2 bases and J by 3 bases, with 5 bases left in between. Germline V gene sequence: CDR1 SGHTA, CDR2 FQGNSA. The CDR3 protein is CASSLYFYEQYF. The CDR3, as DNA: TGTGCCAGCAGCTTATATTTCTACGAGCAGTACTTC.

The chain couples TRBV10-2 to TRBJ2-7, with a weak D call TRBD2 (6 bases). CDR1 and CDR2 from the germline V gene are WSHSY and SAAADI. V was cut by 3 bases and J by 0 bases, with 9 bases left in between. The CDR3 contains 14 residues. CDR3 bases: TGCGCCAGCAGTGATTCGGGGGTCTCCTACGAGCAGTACTTC. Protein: CASSDSGVSYEQYF.

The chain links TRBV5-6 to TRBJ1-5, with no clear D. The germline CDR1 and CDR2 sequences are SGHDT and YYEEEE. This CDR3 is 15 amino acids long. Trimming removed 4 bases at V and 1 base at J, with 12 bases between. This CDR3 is CASSRGGMSNQPQHF. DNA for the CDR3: TGTGCCAGCAGCCGGGGAGGGATGAGCAATCAGCCCCAGCATTTT.

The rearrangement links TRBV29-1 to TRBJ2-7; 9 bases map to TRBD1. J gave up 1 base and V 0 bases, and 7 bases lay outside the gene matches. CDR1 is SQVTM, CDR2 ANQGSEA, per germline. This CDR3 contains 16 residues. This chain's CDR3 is CSVEDGTGLGSYEQYF. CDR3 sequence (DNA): TGCAGCGTTGAAGACGGGACAGGGTTAGGGTCCTACGAGCAGTACTTC.

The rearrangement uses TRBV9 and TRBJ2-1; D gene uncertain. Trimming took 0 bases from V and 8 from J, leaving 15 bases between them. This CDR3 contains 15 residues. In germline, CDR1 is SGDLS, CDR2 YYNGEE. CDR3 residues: CASSVALQSRDEQFF. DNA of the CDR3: TGTGCCAGCAGCGTAGCCCTCCAAAGTCGGGATGAGCAGTTCTTC.

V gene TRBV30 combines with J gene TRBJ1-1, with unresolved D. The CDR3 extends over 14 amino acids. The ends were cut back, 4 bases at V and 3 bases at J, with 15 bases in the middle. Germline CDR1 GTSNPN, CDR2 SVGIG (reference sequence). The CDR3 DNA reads TGTGCCTGGAATACAAGGAATGGCGACACTGAAGCTTTCTTT. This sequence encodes CAWNTRNGDTEAFF.

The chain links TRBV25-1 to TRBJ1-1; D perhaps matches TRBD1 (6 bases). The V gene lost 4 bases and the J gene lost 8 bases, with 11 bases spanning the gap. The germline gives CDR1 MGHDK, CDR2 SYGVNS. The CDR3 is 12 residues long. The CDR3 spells CASSVAGTEAFF. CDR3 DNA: TGTGCCAGCAGTGTGGCCGGGACAGAAGCTTTCTTT.

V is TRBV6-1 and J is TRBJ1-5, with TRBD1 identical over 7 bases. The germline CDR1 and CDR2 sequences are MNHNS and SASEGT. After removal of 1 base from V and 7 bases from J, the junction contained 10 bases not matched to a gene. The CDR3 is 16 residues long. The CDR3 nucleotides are TGTGCCAGCAGTGAAGGAAGTTACAGGGGAGGCCAGCCCCAGCATTTT. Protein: CASSEGSYRGGQPQHF.

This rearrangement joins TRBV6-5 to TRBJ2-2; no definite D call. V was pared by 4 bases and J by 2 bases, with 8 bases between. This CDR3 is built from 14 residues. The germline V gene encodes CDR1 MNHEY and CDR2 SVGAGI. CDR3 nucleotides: TGTGCCAGCAGTTCCGTCCTTAACACCGGGGAGCTGTTTTTT. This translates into CASSSVLNTGELFF.